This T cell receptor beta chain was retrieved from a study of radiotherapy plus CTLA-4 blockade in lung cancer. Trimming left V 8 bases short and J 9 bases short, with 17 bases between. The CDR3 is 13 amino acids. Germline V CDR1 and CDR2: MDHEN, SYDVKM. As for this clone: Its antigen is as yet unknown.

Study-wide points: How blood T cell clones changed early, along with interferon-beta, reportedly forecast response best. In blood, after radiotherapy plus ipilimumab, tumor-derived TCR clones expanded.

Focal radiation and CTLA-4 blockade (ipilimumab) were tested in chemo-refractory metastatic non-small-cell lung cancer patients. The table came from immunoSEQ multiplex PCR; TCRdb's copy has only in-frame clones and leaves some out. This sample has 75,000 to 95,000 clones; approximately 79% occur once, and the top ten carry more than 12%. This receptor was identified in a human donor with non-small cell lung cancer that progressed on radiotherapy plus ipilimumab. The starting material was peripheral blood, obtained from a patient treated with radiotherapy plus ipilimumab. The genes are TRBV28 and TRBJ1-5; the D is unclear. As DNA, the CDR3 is TGTGCCAGCGGAACTGGTTCGGCAGCGCCCCAGCATTTT. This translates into CASGTGSAAPQHF.